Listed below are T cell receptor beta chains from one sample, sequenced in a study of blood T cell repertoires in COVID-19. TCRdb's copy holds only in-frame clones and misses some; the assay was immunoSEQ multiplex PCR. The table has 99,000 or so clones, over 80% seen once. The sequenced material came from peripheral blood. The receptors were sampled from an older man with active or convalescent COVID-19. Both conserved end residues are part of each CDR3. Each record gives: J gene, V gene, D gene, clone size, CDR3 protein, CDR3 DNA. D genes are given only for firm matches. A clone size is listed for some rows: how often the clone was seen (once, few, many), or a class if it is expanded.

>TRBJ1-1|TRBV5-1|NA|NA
CASSLNTPGNTEAFF
TGCGCCAGCAGCCTAAACACCCCAGGTAACACTGAAGCTTTCTTT
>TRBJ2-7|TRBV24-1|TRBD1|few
CATRQDRKYEQYF
TGTGCCACCAGGCAGGACAGGAAATACGAGCAGTACTTC
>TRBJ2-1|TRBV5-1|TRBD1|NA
CASSNKPGQGINEQFF
TGCGCCAGCTCGAATAAACCGGGACAGGGGATCAATGAGCAGTTCTTC
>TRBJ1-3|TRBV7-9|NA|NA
CASSVGEVSGNTIYF
TGTGCCAGCAGCGTCGGAGAGGTTTCTGGAAACACCATATATTTT
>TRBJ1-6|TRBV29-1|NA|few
CSVGEPNSPLHF
TGCAGCGTTGGGGAGCCAAATTCACCCCTCCACTTT
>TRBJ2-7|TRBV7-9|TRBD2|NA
CASSTSGGTYEQYF
TGTGCCAGCAGTACTAGCGGGGGGACCTACGAGCAGTACTTC
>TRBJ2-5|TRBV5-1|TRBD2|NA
CASSSTSGAPTQYF
TGCGCCAGCAGCTCGACTAGCGGGGCCCCGACCCAGTACTTC
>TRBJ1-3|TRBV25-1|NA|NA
CASSVSSGNTIYF
TGTGCCAGCAGTGTCTCCTCTGGAAACACCATATATTTT
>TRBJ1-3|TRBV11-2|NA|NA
CASSGGGAGGNTIYF
TGTGCCAGCAGCGGGGGCGGCGCGGGTGGAAACACCATATATTTT
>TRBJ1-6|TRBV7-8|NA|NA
CASSPRLGPLHF
TGTGCCAGCAGCCCTCGTCTCGGACCCCTCCACTTT
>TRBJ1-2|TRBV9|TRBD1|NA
CASSSTGTGLYGYTF
TGTGCCAGCAGCTCAACCGGGACAGGGTTGTATGGCTACACCTTC
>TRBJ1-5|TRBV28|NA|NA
CASMLGGNQPQHF
TGTGCCAGCATGCTAGGAGGCAATCAGCCCCAGCATTTT
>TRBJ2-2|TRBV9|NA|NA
CASTKYYFQGNTGELFF
TGTGCCAGCACCAAATACTACTTCCAGGGGAACACCGGGGAGCTGTTTTTT